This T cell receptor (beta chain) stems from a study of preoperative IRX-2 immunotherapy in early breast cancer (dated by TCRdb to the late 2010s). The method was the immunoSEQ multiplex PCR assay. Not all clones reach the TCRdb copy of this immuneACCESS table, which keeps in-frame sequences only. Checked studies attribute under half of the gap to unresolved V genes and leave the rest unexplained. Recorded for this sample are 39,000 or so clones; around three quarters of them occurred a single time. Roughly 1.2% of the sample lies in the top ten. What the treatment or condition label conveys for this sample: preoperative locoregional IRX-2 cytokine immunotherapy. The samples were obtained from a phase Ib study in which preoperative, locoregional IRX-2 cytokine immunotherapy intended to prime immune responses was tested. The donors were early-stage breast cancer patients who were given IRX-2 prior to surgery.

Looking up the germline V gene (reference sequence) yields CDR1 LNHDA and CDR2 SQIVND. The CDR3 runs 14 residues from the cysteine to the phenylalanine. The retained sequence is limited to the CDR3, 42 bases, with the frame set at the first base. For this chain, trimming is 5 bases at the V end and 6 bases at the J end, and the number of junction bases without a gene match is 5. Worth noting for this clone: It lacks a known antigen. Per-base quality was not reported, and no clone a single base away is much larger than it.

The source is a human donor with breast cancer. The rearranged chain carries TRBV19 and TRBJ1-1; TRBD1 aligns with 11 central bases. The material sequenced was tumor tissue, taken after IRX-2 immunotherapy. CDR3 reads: CASSPGQGASEAFF. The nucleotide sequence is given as TGTGCCAGTAGTCCAGGACAGGGGGCTTCTGAAGCTTTCTTT. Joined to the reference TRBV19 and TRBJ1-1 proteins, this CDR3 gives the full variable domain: DGGITQSPKYLFRKEGQNVTLSCEQNLNHDAMYWYRQDPGQGLRLIYYSQIVNDFQKGDIAEGYSVSREKKESFPLTVTSAQKNPTAFYLCASSPGQGASEAFFGQGTRLTVV.